This record looks at one TCR beta chain sequence and its context. This entry comes from a study of T cells in Graves' hyperthyroidism and ophthalmopathy. Losses at the gene ends were 5 bases for V and 1 base for J; bases not matched to a gene: 0. The CDR3 sequence is 14 residues long. What was amplified from RNA transcripts were TCR beta CDR3 regions. Using the HTBI primer set, a first-round RT-PCR was run on the TCR CDR3. TCRdb passed the multiplex PCR reads through MiXCR, listing each CDR3 protein once. Here the sample spans approximately 570,000 distinct CDR3 sequences, 20% being singletons. The TCR originated in a man aged 40-55 years with Graves' ophthalmopathy. Sequencing used blood. This chain joins TRBV12-3 or TRBV12-4 and TRBJ1-2; 11 nucleotides line up with TRBD1. Written as DNA, the CDR3 is TGTGCCAGCAGTGGGACAGGGGGTAACTATGGCTACACCTTC. Translating it yields CASSGTGGNYGYTF.